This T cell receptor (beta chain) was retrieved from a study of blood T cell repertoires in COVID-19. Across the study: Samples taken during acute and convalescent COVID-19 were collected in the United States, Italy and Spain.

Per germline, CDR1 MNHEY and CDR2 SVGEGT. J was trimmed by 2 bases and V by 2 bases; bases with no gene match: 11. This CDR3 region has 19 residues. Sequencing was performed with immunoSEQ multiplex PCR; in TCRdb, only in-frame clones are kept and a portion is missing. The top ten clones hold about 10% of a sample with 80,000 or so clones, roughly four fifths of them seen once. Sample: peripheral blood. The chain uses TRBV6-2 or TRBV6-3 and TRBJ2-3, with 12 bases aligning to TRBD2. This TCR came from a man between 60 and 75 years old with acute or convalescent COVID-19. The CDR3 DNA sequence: TGTGCCAGCAGTTACAGCCCCAGGGCTAGCGGGAGGGACACAGATACGCAGTATTTT. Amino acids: CASSYSPRASGRDTDTQYF.